This T cell receptor beta chain came from a study of cytomegalovirus exposure and HLA in healthy donors. Study conclusions and caveats: Reports described diagnosis of cytomegalovirus status by the classifier as highly specific and sensitive. One cluster of highly shared sequence variants probably arose as a sequencing artifact.

The germline gives CDR1 MGHRA, CDR2 YSYEKL. V lost 4 bases to trimming and J lost 6 bases, with 16 bases between them. The CDR3 sequence is 14 residues long. Donors consisted of healthy bone marrow donors. Primers included in the PCR were 60 Vbeta and 13 Jbeta primers. Libraries were prepared by immunoSEQ multiplex PCR; TCRdb keeps only in-frame clonotypes and omits some of them. This listing includes approximately 38,000 clones. On this clone itself: Antigen: not known.

The chain employs TRBV4-1 and TRBJ2-7; D may be TRBD2 (5 bases). The clonotype comes from a human donor in good health. Sequencing was performed on PBMCs. The CDR3 region has the DNA TGCGCCAGCAGCCGAGGGATAGCGAAGGGCGAGCAGTACTTC. Its protein is CASSRGIAKGEQYF.